The 3 T cell receptor beta chains listed next were all sequenced from one sample in a study of blood T cell repertoires in COVID-19. Profiling relied on immunoSEQ multiplex PCR, and the TCRdb table lists in-frame clones only, not all of them. The table shows some 200,000 clones, with around 85% occurring only once. Sequenced: peripheral blood. The source of these receptors is a woman in her 70s with COVID-19, enrolled during active disease.

The chain uses TRBV2 and TRBJ2-7; 12 nucleotides line up with TRBD2. The V and J ends lost 7 bases and 4 bases, in that order; junction bases with no gene match: 8. The CDR3 sequence is 15 residues long. Germline V gene data show CDR1 as SNHLY and CDR2 as FYNNEI. CDR3 nucleotides: TGTGCCAGCATCCTACTGACTAGCGGGAGTTACGAGCAGTACTTC. It codes for CASILLTSGSYEQYF.

The chain has TRBV9 and TRBJ2-3, with 10 bases matching TRBD2. The J segment lost 4 bases and the V segment lost 4 bases, leaving 9 bases of the junction unmatched. The CDR3 consists of 16 residues. In germline, CDR1 is SGDLS, CDR2 YYNGEE. In DNA form, the CDR3 reads TGTGCCAGCAGCATTCGGACTAGCGGCTTTGCAGATACGCAGTATTTT. As protein: CASSIRTSGFADTQYF.

The rearrangement joins TRBV7-2 to TRBJ1-6; no firm D call. The germline V and J ends were trimmed by 5 bases and 9 bases, with 11 bases remaining between them. The CDR3 is made up of 13 amino acids. Germline CDR1 reads SGHTA; CDR2 reads FQGNSA. The CDR3 loop reads CASSPTWSSPLHF. The CDR3 DNA reads TGTGCCAGCAGCCCGACCTGGAGTTCACCCCTCCACTTT. The variable domain in full, completed from reference TRBV7-2 and TRBJ1-6, reads GAGVSQSPSNKVTEKGKDVELRCDPISGHTALYWYRQSLGQGLEFLIYFQGNSAPDKSGLPSDRFSAERTGGSVSTLTIQRTQQEDSAVYLCASSPTWSSPLHFGNGTRLTVT.